Listed here are 11 T cell receptor beta chains from one sample, sequenced in a study of T cells expressing NK-cell markers. Following a re-call of the 5' RACE reads, TCRdb has one entry per CDR3 protein and lacks DNA. This table holds almost 450,000 distinct CDR3 sequences. The sequencing input was blood T cells: a sorted CD56 or NKG2C T cell subset, CD4+ or CD8+ T cells, or bulk PBMC T cells (not recorded which). These receptors were obtained from a woman between 18 and 69 years old in good health.

The chain carries TRBV7-9 and TRBJ1-4; absent DNA, TCRdb's TRBD1 call cannot be checked. Looked up from germline, CDR1 is SEHNR and CDR2 is FQNEAQ (reference sequence). This CDR3 is built from 14 residues. CDR3 protein: CASSFASGGEKLFF.

The V and J genes are TRBV20-1 and TRBJ2-5; TCRdb gives TRBD2 as the D gene, but with no DNA this cannot be confirmed. Germline V lookup: CDR1 DFQATT, CDR2 SNEGSKA (reference sequence). The length of the CDR3 is 13 residues. The CDR3 loop is CSARGGREETQYF.

The chain couples TRBV4-2 to TRBJ2-1; TCRdb selects TRBD2, and the lack of DNA leaves this call unchecked. CDR1 and CDR2 (germline): LGHNA, YNFKEQ. This CDR3 contains 16 residues. CDR3: CASSQMIAGPYNEQFF.

The CDR3 loop is CASSQARDWNEQFF. The rearrangement joins TRBV4-1 to TRBJ2-1; the D gene TCRdb calls, TRBD1, cannot be checked with no DNA. Germline CDR1 is MGHRA and CDR2 is YSYEKL. The CDR3 is 14 residues long.

The chain links TRBV20-1 to TRBJ2-5; TCRdb reports TRBD1, a call that lacks DNA to check it against. CDR3 length equals 16 residues. Germline V lookup: CDR1 DFQATT, CDR2 SNEGSKA (reference sequence). CDR3 loop: CSARDPPGAPQETQYF.

The chain uses TRBV7-2 and TRBJ2-5; TCRdb reports TRBD1, a call that lacks DNA to check it against. There are 16 residues in the CDR3. Germline V gene sequence: CDR1 SGHTA, CDR2 FQGNSA. The CDR3: CASSPGIVADQETQYF.

The chain links TRBV27 to TRBJ2-3; TCRdb outputs TRBD2, but without DNA this stays unchecked. Per germline, CDR1 MNHEY and CDR2 SMNVEV (reference sequence). The CDR3 is made up of 17 amino acids. CDR3 protein: CASSPGGLAGATDTQYF.

This chain uses TRBV14 with TRBJ1-1. The CDR3 runs to 16 residues. The V gene's germline CDR1 is SGHDN and CDR2 FVKESK. The CDR3 reads CASSQGAPTWNTEAFF.

The chain employs TRBV18 and TRBJ2-2; TCRdb outputs TRBD1, but without DNA this stays unchecked. CDR3 length equals 17 residues. Germline CDR1 and CDR2: KGHSH and LQKENI. CDR3 loop: CASSRLRDTENTGELFF. Using reference TRBV18 and TRBJ2-2 for the parts outside the CDR3, the full variable domain is NAGVMQNPRHLVRRRGQEARLRCSPMKGHSHVYWYRQLPEEGLKFMVYLQKENIIDESGMPKERFSAEFPKEGPSILRIQQVVRGDSAAYFCASSRLRDTENTGELFFGEGSRLTVL.

The chain is built from TRBV27 and TRBJ2-3; the TCRdb D gene call, TRBD1, has no DNA to confirm it. Per the germline V gene, CDR1 is MNHEY and CDR2 is SMNVEV (reference sequence). CDR3 length: 14 residues. This CDR3 is CASSPRTYTDTQYF.

The chain carries TRBV20-1 and TRBJ2-1. This CDR3 spans 15 amino acids. Germline V gives CDR1 DFQATT, CDR2 SNEGSKA (reference sequence). This CDR3 is CSARHQSDHYNEQFF.